The TCR beta chain described here comes from a study of blood T cell repertoires in COVID-19. Study information: Samples of COVID-19 (acute and convalescent) were obtained from the United States, Italy and Spain. The cDNA or gDNA used as material had been derived from T cells, B-cell-depleted T cells, or PBMCs.

J gave up 5 bases and V 6 bases, and 7 bases lay outside the gene matches. This CDR3 spans 13 amino acids. The V gene's germline CDR1 is SQVTM and CDR2 ANQGSEA. Authors' analysis steps: Counts of nucleated cells, estimated from reference gene primer amplification, were obtained. Generated by immunoSEQ multiplex PCR, the TCRdb table keeps only in-frame clones and is missing some. The DNA gave D and trimming, while V, J and clone size come from that table. The repertoire holds around 170,000 clones, with 65% to 90% as singletons. The TCR comes from a man over 45 with active or convalescent COVID-19. The chain carries TRBV29-1 and TRBJ1-5, with 7 bases identical to TRBD1. Sequencing input: peripheral blood. The CDR3 reads CSVAGGRDQPQHF. The CDR3, as DNA: TGCAGCGTGGCAGGGGGAAGGGATCAGCCCCAGCATTTT. The full variable domain, in which reference TRBV29-1 and TRBJ1-5 provide the parts outside the CDR3, is SAVISQKPSRDICQRGTSLTIQCQVDSQVTMMFWYRQQPGQSLTLIATANQGSEATYESGFVIDKFPISRPNLTFSTLTVSNMSPEDSSIYLCSVAGGRDQPQHFGDGTRLSIL.